These 32 T cell receptor beta chains came from one sample sequenced in a study of cytomegalovirus exposure and HLA in healthy donors. Libraries were prepared by immunoSEQ multiplex PCR; TCRdb keeps only in-frame clonotypes and omits some of them. The sample lists some 290,000 clones; approximately 86% were seen once. Sequenced material: PBMCs. These receptors were taken from a man aged 30 to 39 in good health and CMV-seronegative.

This chain connects TRBV21-1 to TRBJ2-7; TRBD1, the D gene given by the table, was not confirmed from the DNA. TRBV21-1 is a known pseudogene. This CDR3 comprises 15 residues. CDR3 in amino acids: CASSMGQRRTYEQYF. As DNA, the CDR3 is TGTGCCAGCAGCATGGGACAGAGAAGAACCTACGAGCAGTACTTC.

The rearrangement joins TRBV5-4 to TRBJ1-2, with D uncertain. Trimming removed 3 bases at V and 7 bases at J, with 22 bases between. Germline loops: CDR1 SGHNT, CDR2 YYREEE (reference sequence). CDR3 length: 16 amino acids. CDR3 protein: CASSSSERRSLGGYTF. As DNA, the CDR3 is TGTGCCAGCAGCTCGTCGGAAAGGAGGTCCCTTGGTGGCTACACCTTC. The full variable domain, with the rest looked up from reference TRBV5-4 and TRBJ1-2, is ETGVTQSPTHLIKTRGQQVTLRCSSQSGHNTVSWYQQALGQGPQFIFQYYREEENGRGNFPPRFSGLQFPNYSSELNVNALELDDSALYLCASSSSERRSLGGYTFGSGTRLTVV.

A few counts support this clone. The J gene is TRBJ1-3, the V gene TRBV4-1; no definite D call. CDR1 and CDR2 from the germline V gene are MGHRA and YSYEKL. Trimming removed 0 bases from V and 0 bases from J, with 6 bases in between. There are 15 residues in the CDR3. This chain's CDR3 is CASSQDLSSGNTIYF. CDR3 sequence (DNA): TGCGCCAGCAGCCAAGATCTATCCTCTGGAAACACCATATATTTT.

The gene calls are TRBV9 and TRBJ2-3, with TRBD2 matching 11 bases. The V gene's germline CDR1 is SGDLS and CDR2 YYNGEE. Trimming at V came to 3 bases and at J to 7 bases, leaving 7 bases not matched to a gene. The CDR3 has 15 amino acids. CDR3 sequence reads: CASSAPGLAVNTQYF. For the CDR3, the DNA is TGTGCCAGCAGCGCCCCGGGACTAGCGGTAAATACGCAGTATTTT. Based on the CDR3 plus reference TRBV9 and TRBJ2-3, the full variable domain is DSGVTQTPKHLITATGQRVTLRCSPRSGDLSVYWYQQSLDQGLQFLIQYYNGEERAKGNILERFSAQQFPDLHSELNLSSLELGDSALYFCASSAPGLAVNTQYFGPGTRLTVL.

The CDR3 nucleotides are TGTGCCAGCACACATCGGCCAGGGTTGGACGAGCAGTACTTC. Amino acids: CASTHRPGLDEQYF. The chain links TRBV27 to TRBJ2-7; possibly TRBD1 for D (5 bases). In germline, CDR1 is MNHEY, CDR2 SMNVEV (reference sequence). The CDR3 covers 14 residues. V lost 7 bases to trimming and J lost 5 bases, with 18 bases between them.

This clone was detected once. The rearrangement links TRBV7-9 to TRBJ2-3; the D is unclear. The CDR3 has 14 amino acids. Germline V lookup: CDR1 SEHNR, CDR2 FQNEAQ (reference sequence). V was clipped by 1 base and J by 2 bases, with 7 bases between them. The DNA for the CDR3 is TGTGCCAGCAGCTTAGTTATAGACACAGATACGCAGTATTTT. Protein: CASSLVIDTDTQYF.

As concerns this clone: The same CDR3 also results from other DNA sequences found in this sample. V is TRBV5-1 and J is TRBJ1-1; 7 nucleotides match TRBD1. With 2 bases clipped from V and 0 bases from J, the junction kept 1 base outside the gene matches. The germline gives CDR1 SGHRS, CDR2 YFSETQ. This CDR3 has 14 residues. The DNA of the CDR3 is TGCGCCAGCAGCTTACAGGGGATGAACACTGAAGCTTTCTTT. It yields the protein CASSLQGMNTEAFF.

The chain joins TRBV10-3 to TRBJ1-5, with unresolved D. CDR3 length: 13 residues. V lost 4 bases, J lost 0 bases, and 4 bases lay in between. Per the germline V gene, CDR1 is ENHRY and CDR2 is SYGVKD. This CDR3 reads CAISGYSNQPQHF. The DNA for the CDR3 is TGTGCCATCAGTGGTTATAGCAATCAGCCCCAGCATTTT.

The V gene is TRBV30, the J gene TRBJ2-7, with 9 bases lining up with TRBD2. This CDR3 has 15 amino acids. The germline V gene has CDR1 GTSNPN and CDR2 SVGIG (reference sequence). V gave up 3 bases and J gave up 3 bases; unmatched junction bases: 9. The CDR3 region has the DNA TGTGCCTGGAGAAGACACAGCGGGGGGCTCTACGAGCAGTACTTC. Protein: CAWRRHSGGLYEQYF. The whole variable domain, filled in from reference TRBV30 and TRBJ2-7, reads SQTIHQWPATLVQPVGSPLSLECTVEGTSNPNLYWYRQAAGRGLQLLFYSVGIGQISSEVPQNLSASRPQDRQFILSSKKLLLSDSGFYLCAWRRHSGGLYEQYFGPGTRLTVT.

The V and J genes are TRBV7-9 and TRBJ2-7; no clear D gene. V was pared by 1 base and J by 4 bases, with 17 bases between. The CDR3 has 16 residues. From germline, CDR1 is SEHNR and CDR2 FQNEAQ (reference sequence). The CDR3 region is CASSLGQSHGVYEQYF. The CDR3 DNA reads TGTGCCAGCAGCTTAGGGCAGTCCCATGGAGTTTACGAGCAGTACTTC.

This clone was seen only a few times. This sequence joins TRBV30 and TRBJ1-2; 12 bases are a match to TRBD1. With V trimmed by 0 bases and J by 3 bases, 8 bases remained unmatched. CDR1 and CDR2 (germline): GTSNPN, SVGIG (reference sequence). The CDR3 length is 17 residues. The CDR3 nucleotides are TGTGCCTGGAGTGTAGCCCTGGGACAGGGGGCTTACTATGGCTACACCTTC. Translating gives CAWSVALGQGAYYGYTF.

This chain joins TRBV7-6 and TRBJ1-2; D unclear. Trimming removed 1 base from V and 5 bases from J, with 8 bases in between. CDR1 and CDR2 from the germline V gene are SGHVS and FNYEAQ. The CDR3 contains 13 residues. CDR3 sequence: CASSLEPGYGYTF. CDR3 DNA sequence: TGTGCCAGCAGCTTAGAACCAGGTTATGGCTACACCTTC.

This clone was recorded a few times. V usage is TRBV5-4 and J usage is TRBJ1-1; TRBD1 is a possible D gene (6 bases). Per the germline V gene, CDR1 is SGHNT and CDR2 is YYREEE (reference sequence). V lost 4 bases to trimming and J lost 4 bases, with 8 bases between them. The CDR3 contains 12 residues. CDR3 in amino acids: CASSGGATEAFF. The CDR3 DNA follows: TGTGCCAGCAGCGGGGGGGCCACTGAAGCTTTCTTT.

This CDR3 is CASSWGLAGGSDTQYF. As DNA, the CDR3 is TGCGCCAGCAGCTGGGGACTAGCGGGGGGGTCAGATACGCAGTATTTT. The chain is built from TRBV5-1 and TRBJ2-3; the match to TRBD2 covers 16 bases. After removal of 3 bases from V and 4 bases from J, the junction contained 2 bases not matched to a gene. CDR3 size: 16 residues. Looked up from germline, CDR1 is SGHRS and CDR2 is YFSETQ.

The chain recombines TRBV7-9 with TRBJ1-2; 7 bases map to TRBD1. Trimming removed 5 bases from V and 9 bases from J; junction bases left unmatched: 6. The CDR3 is 12 residues long. CDR1 and CDR2 from the germline V gene are SEHNR and FQNEAQ (reference sequence). The CDR3 coding sequence is TGTGCCAGCAGCGGGGAACAGGGGAGCTACACCTTC. This gives the protein CASSGEQGSYTF. The full variable domain, rest sourced from reference TRBV7-9 and TRBJ1-2, is DTGVSQNPRHKITKRGQNVTFRCDPISEHNRLYWYRQTLGQGPEFLTYFQNEAQLEKSRLLSDRFSAERPKGSFSTLEIQRTEQGDSAMYLCASSGEQGSYTFGSGTRLTVV.

The rearrangement joins TRBV4-1 to TRBJ2-7; 9 bases fit TRBD2. The germline CDR1 and CDR2 sequences are MGHRA and YSYEKL. V lost 2 bases and J lost 1; bases outside the gene matches: 9. The CDR3 loop spans 17 amino acids. CDR3 bases: TGCGCCAGCAGCCAATTCTTAGCGGGGGCCCCATCCTACGAGCAGTACTTC. Protein sequence: CASSQFLAGAPSYEQYF.

The chain is built from TRBV18 and TRBJ2-7, with 7 positions matching TRBD1. CDR1 KGHSH and CDR2 LQKENI come from the germline V gene. The CDR3 spans 14 residues. V shed 0 bases and J 2 bases; nucleotides not matched to a gene: 1. The CDR3 protein is CASSPPGQTYEQYF. The DNA for the CDR3 is TGTGCCAGCTCACCACCGGGACAGACCTACGAGCAGTACTTC.

The rearrangement joins TRBV2 to TRBJ1-2; TRBD1 matches at 8 bases. CDR3 length: 14 residues. The V segment lost 7 bases and the J segment 0 bases; nucleotides outside the gene matches: 4. Per germline, CDR1 SNHLY and CDR2 FYNNEI. Here the CDR3 reads CASTTGGANYGYTF. In DNA, the CDR3 is TGTGCCAGCACCACAGGGGGAGCTAACTATGGCTACACCTTC.

The rearrangement links TRBV23-1 to TRBJ2-6, with TRBD2 matching 9 bases. TRBV23-1 is marked as an open reading frame, function uncertain. The ends lost 1 base at V and 0 bases at J; junction bases unmatched: 13. The CDR3 totals 21 residues. This chain's CDR3 is CASSQWLASGTISSGANVLTF. CDR3 nucleotide sequence: TGCGCCAGCAGTCAATGGTTGGCTAGCGGGACTATTAGCTCTGGGGCCAACGTCCTGACTTTC.

This clone came up a few times. This chain links TRBV19 with TRBJ1-1; 11 nucleotides match TRBD1. In germline, CDR1 is LNHDA, CDR2 SQIVND (reference sequence). With V trimmed by 6 bases and J by 3 bases, 6 bases remained unmatched. The CDR3 spans 15 residues. DNA of the CDR3: TGTGCCAGTAGCAGGACAGGGGGCATTGACACTGAAGCTTTCTTT. Amino acid sequence: CASSRTGGIDTEAFF.

This chain uses TRBV11-2 with TRBJ1-2; TRBD1 matches at 8 bases. With 6 bases clipped from V and 2 bases from J, the junction kept 5 bases outside the gene matches. The germline V gene encodes CDR1 SGHAT and CDR2 FQNNGV. The CDR3 length is 14 residues. The chain's CDR3 is CASSPQGANYGYTF. The DNA for the CDR3 is TGTGCCAGCAGTCCCCAGGGGGCGAACTATGGCTACACCTTC.

As regards this clone: The sample holds other DNA sequences that translate to the same CDR3. The J gene is TRBJ2-3, the V gene TRBV25-1; the match to TRBD2 covers 12 bases. CDR1 and CDR2 from the germline V gene are MGHDK and SYGVNS. Unmatched junction bases numbered 6, after V lost 1 base and J lost 4 bases. The CDR3 is 17 amino acids. CDR3 protein: CASSEFPSGGAPDTQYF. In DNA form, the CDR3 reads TGTGCCAGCAGTGAATTCCCTAGCGGGGGGGCCCCAGATACGCAGTATTTT.

The CDR3 DNA sequence: TGCGCCAGCAGCCCGGGACTAGCGGGCGGTCCCCCCTACGAGCAGTACTTC. Translating gives CASSPGLAGGPPYEQYF. V gene TRBV4-1 combines with J gene TRBJ2-7, with 12 bases fitting TRBD2. V dropped 4 bases and J dropped 2; count of bases not matched to a gene: 9. The CDR3 covers 17 residues. Germline V gene data show CDR1 as MGHRA and CDR2 as YSYEKL.

The chain carries TRBV7-6 and TRBJ2-7; TRBD1 aligns across 10 bases. Germline trimming cut 7 bases from V and 5 bases from J; bases unmatched to any gene: 5. Germline CDR1 reads SGHVS; CDR2 reads FNYEAQ. The CDR3 length is 13 residues. CDR3 sequence reads: CASTGTGENEQYF. The CDR3 DNA sequence: TGTGCCAGCACAGGGACAGGGGAGAACGAGCAGTACTTC.

The J gene is TRBJ2-7, the V gene TRBV28; TRBD1 aligns across 8 bases. The CDR3 covers 15 residues. The germline V gene has CDR1 MDHEN and CDR2 SYDVKM. The J segment lost 3 bases and the V segment lost 5 bases, leaving 9 bases of the junction unmatched. CDR3 nucleotide sequence: TGTGCCAGCAGTAACCAGGGGGCTCTTGTCTACGAGCAGTACTTC. Translation gives CASSNQGALVYEQYF. The full variable domain, in which reference TRBV28 and TRBJ2-7 provide the parts outside the CDR3, is DVKVTQSSRYLVKRTGEKVFLECVQDMDHENMFWYRQDPGLGLRLIYFSYDVKMKEKGDIPEGYSVSREKKERFSLILESASTNQTSMYLCASSNQGALVYEQYFGPGTRLTVT.

The chain is built from TRBV2 and TRBJ1-2, with TRBD1 matching over 8 bases. This CDR3 spans 13 amino acids. CDR1 SNHLY and CDR2 FYNNEI come from the germline V gene. The trim removed 6 bases at V and 4 bases at J, leaving 4 bases unmatched. This CDR3 reads CASSPGTGYGYTF. CDR3 nucleotide sequence: TGTGCCAGCAGCCCAGGGACAGGCTATGGCTACACCTTC.

V is TRBV11-2 and J is TRBJ1-5; possibly TRBD1 for D (6 bases). The germline V gene has CDR1 SGHAT and CDR2 FQNNGV. V lost 4 bases to trimming and J lost 4 bases, with 17 bases between them. The CDR3 runs 16 residues. The DNA for the CDR3 is TGTGCCAGCAGCTGGGGTCAGGGGACACTAAATCAGCCCCAGCATTTT. Protein: CASSWGQGTLNQPQHF.

The rearrangement links TRBV4-1 to TRBJ2-3, with 10 bases fitting TRBD2. CDR1 and CDR2 from the germline V gene are MGHRA and YSYEKL. The CDR3 contains 18 residues. V shed 5 bases, J shed 5 bases, and the junction held 16 bases outside the gene matches. The CDR3 DNA reads as TGCGCCAGCAGCTCCGCCCTGACTCTAGCGGGGGCCCAAGATACGCAGTATTTT. The encoded protein is CASSSALTLAGAQDTQYF.

This chain connects TRBV6-1 to TRBJ2-2; TRBD1 might be the D (5 bases). Germline V CDR1 and CDR2: MNHNS, SASEGT. This CDR3 region has 12 residues. The V end lost 6 bases, the J end lost 6 bases, and 8 bases lay between the germline ends. CDR3 amino acids: CASSRVSGELFF. CDR3 nucleotide sequence: TGTGCCAGCAGCAGGGTTTCCGGGGAGCTGTTTTTT.

The chain combines TRBV5-6 with TRBJ2-2, with 8 nucleotides matching TRBD1. This CDR3 comprises 17 residues. Germline V lookup: CDR1 SGHDT, CDR2 YYEEEE. The ends lost 4 bases at V and 7 bases at J; junction bases unmatched: 15. DNA for the CDR3: TGTGCCAGCAGCCCCAGGTGGACGACAGGGGTGAACGGGGAGCTGTTTTTT. It codes for CASSPRWTTGVNGELFF. Filled out from reference TRBV5-6 and TRBJ2-2, the complete variable domain reads DAGVTQSPTHLIKTRGQQVTLRCSPKSGHDTVSWYQQALGQGPQFIFQYYEEEERQRGNFPDRFSGHQFPNYSSELNVNALLLGDSALYLCASSPRWTTGVNGELFFGEGSRLTVL.

This clone appeared once. The chain has TRBV27 and TRBJ1-4; D ambiguous. Germline CDR1 MNHEY, CDR2 SMNVEV (reference sequence). V lost 6 bases and J 8 bases, leaving 19 bases between the germline ends. This CDR3 contains 15 residues. DNA for the CDR3: TGTGCCAGCAGCTTCGCGAGGATTGGAGGGGAAAAACTGTTTTTT. Protein product: CASSFARIGGEKLFF. The variable domain in full, with the rest retrieved from reference TRBV27 and TRBJ1-4, is EAQVTQNPRYLITVTGKKLTVTCSQNMNHEYMSWYRQDPGLGLRQIYYSMNVEVTDKGDVPEGYKVSRKEKRNFPLILESPSPNQTSLYFCASSFARIGGEKLFFGSGTQLSVL.

This clone turned up a few times. The chain links TRBV11-2 to TRBJ1-6; D is undetermined. There are 17 residues in the CDR3. In germline, CDR1 is SGHAT, CDR2 FQNNGV. V lost 1 base and J 0 bases, leaving 10 bases between the germline ends. The CDR3 loop reads CASSLVDGVSYNSPLHF. As DNA, the CDR3 is TGTGCCAGCAGCTTAGTCGACGGGGTCTCCTATAATTCACCCCTCCACTTT.